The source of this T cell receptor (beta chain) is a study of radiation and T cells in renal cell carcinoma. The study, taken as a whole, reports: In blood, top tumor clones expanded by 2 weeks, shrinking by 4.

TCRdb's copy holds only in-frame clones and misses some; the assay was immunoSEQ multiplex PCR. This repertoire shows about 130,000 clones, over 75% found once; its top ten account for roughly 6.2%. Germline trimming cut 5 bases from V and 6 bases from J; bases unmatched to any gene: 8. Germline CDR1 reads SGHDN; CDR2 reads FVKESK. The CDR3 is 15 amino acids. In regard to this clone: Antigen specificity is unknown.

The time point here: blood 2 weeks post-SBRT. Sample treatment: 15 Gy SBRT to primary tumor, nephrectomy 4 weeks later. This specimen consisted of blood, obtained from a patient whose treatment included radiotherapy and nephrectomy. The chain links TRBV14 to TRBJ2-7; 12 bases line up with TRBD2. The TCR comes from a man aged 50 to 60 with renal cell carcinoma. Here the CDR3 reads CASSVRLAGVIEQYF. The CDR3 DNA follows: TGTGCCAGCAGCGTCCGACTAGCGGGAGTAATCGAGCAGTACTTC.